One sample yielded the 29 T cell receptor beta chains listed below, sequenced in a study of Graves' ophthalmopathy and Graves' hyperthyroidism. RNA transcripts were the template, and TCR beta CDR3 regions were amplified from them. First-round RT-PCR with HTBI primers preceded a second-round multiplex PCR. TCRdb reprocessed the multiplex PCR reads via MiXCR and lists one record per CDR3 protein. The repertoire holds some 520,000 distinct CDR3 sequences, with about 15% as singletons. What was sequenced was blood. These receptor sequences come from a young woman with Graves' ophthalmopathy.

The table lists this clonotype with many counts. V is TRBV5-1 and J is TRBJ1-1; D may be TRBD1 (6 bases). Per the germline V gene, CDR1 is SGHRS and CDR2 is YFSETQ. V was cut by 1 base and J by 4 bases, with 8 bases left in between. The CDR3 contains 13 residues. This CDR3 reads CASSLTGITEAFF. DNA for the CDR3: TGCGCCAGCAGCTTGACAGGGATCACTGAAGCTTTCTTT.

This clonotype came up many times. The chain combines TRBV28 with TRBJ1-3; TRBD1 agrees at 8 bases. The trim removed 5 bases at V and 8 bases at J, leaving 11 bases unmatched. The germline V gene has CDR1 MDHEN and CDR2 SYDVKM. The CDR3 spans 15 residues. The CDR3 nucleotides read TGTGCCAGCAGTCACCAGGGGGCTGGAGGAGACACCATATATTTT. This gives the protein CASSHQGAGGDTIYF.

In this sample, this clonotype turned up many times. This chain links TRBV5-1 with TRBJ1-6; D may be TRBD1 (5 bases). Germline CDR1 reads SGHRS; CDR2 reads YFSETQ. The CDR3 extends over 16 amino acids. The ends were cut back, 0 bases at V and 2 bases at J, with 9 bases in the middle. DNA of the CDR3: TGCGCCAGCAGCTTGGAAGTCAGGGCCTATAATTCACCCCTCCACTTT. It is translated as CASSLEVRAYNSPLHF.

This clonotype was picked up a small number of times. This rearrangement joins TRBV7-2 to TRBJ2-5; 12 bases match TRBD2. With 5 bases clipped from V and 4 bases from J, the junction kept 8 bases outside the gene matches. CDR1 and CDR2 from the germline V gene are SGHTA and FQGNSA. This CDR3 has 16 amino acids. CDR3 protein: CASSPRLAGAGETQYF. The DNA for the CDR3 is TGTGCCAGCAGCCCAAGACTAGCGGGAGCCGGAGAGACCCAGTACTTC.

The table lists this clonotype with a few counts. The chain links TRBV19 to TRBJ1-5; D call uncertain. The CDR3 totals 13 residues. Trimming left V 0 bases short and J 4 bases short, with 4 bases between. Germline CDR1 is LNHDA and CDR2 is SQIVND (reference sequence). The CDR3 DNA reads TGTGCCAGTAGTATAGACCCGAATCAGCCCCAGCATTTT. Amino acid sequence: CASSIDPNQPQHF.

This clonotype was picked up many times. This chain uses TRBV6-1 with TRBJ2-2; possibly TRBD1 for D (6 bases). CDR1 is MNHNS, CDR2 SASEGT, per germline. The CDR3 length is 14 residues. With 8 bases removed from V and 1 base from J, the gap between germline ends came to 11 bases. Here the CDR3 DNA reads TGTGCCAGCGGTGGGACAATGAACACCGGGGAGCTGTTTTTT. This translates into CASGGTMNTGELFF.

There are a few counts of this clonotype. CDR3 residues: CASSLIGGRGSTEAFF. For the CDR3, the DNA is TGCGCCAGCAGCTTAATAGGAGGCAGGGGGAGCACTGAAGCTTTCTTT. The rearrangement uses TRBV5-1 and TRBJ1-1; 7 bases fit TRBD1. V lost 2 bases, J lost 4 bases, and 11 bases stayed unmatched. The CDR3 contains 16 residues. Germline V CDR1 and CDR2: SGHRS, YFSETQ.

This clonotype showed up just a few times. The chain joins TRBV19 to TRBJ2-2, with a possible D match to TRBD2 (5 bases). The germline V gene has CDR1 LNHDA and CDR2 SQIVND (reference sequence). There are 18 residues in the CDR3. Trimming took off 2 bases at V and 0 bases at J, with 16 bases between the two ends. The CDR3 coding sequence is TGTGCCAGTAGTATAATAGGACTGGAAACTCCGAACACCGGGGAGCTGTTTTTT. The encoded protein is CASSIIGLETPNTGELFF.

The chain carries TRBV25-1 and TRBJ1-2, with D perhaps matching TRBD1 (6 bases). The CDR3 runs 13 residues. V was pared by 5 bases and J by 8 bases, with 15 bases between. The germline V gene encodes CDR1 MGHDK and CDR2 SYGVNS. As DNA, the CDR3 is TGTGCCAGCAGTCGAACAGGGAAACCCGGCTACACCTTC. Amino acid sequence: CASSRTGKPGYTF.

This clonotype was picked up many times. This chain links TRBV9 with TRBJ1-2; D gene ambiguous. The V end was cut by 0 bases, the J end by 4 bases, with 22 bases between. The CDR3 has 18 amino acids. The V gene's germline CDR1 is SGDLS and CDR2 YYNGEE. The CDR3 bases are TGTGCCAGCAGCGTAGTCCCTAACCCTACAGAGCTTGGCTATGGCTACACCTTC. It is translated as CASSVVPNPTELGYGYTF. The variable domain in full, completed from reference TRBV9 and TRBJ1-2, reads DSGVTQTPKHLITATGQRVTLRCSPRSGDLSVYWYQQSLDQGLQFLIQYYNGEERAKGNILERFSAQQFPDLHSELNLSSLELGDSALYFCASSVVPNPTELGYGYTFGSGTRLTVV.

This clonotype was found many times. The chain recombines TRBV11-1 with TRBJ2-7, with a possible D match to TRBD1 (6 bases). CDR1 SGHAT and CDR2 FQDESV come from the germline V gene (reference sequence). The CDR3 is 17 amino acids. Trimming took 0 bases from V and 0 from J, leaving 15 bases between them. This CDR3 reads CASSLAVMDSSSYEQYF. The DNA of the CDR3 is TGTGCCAGCAGCTTAGCGGTTATGGACAGCAGCTCCTACGAGCAGTACTTC.

Worth noting for this clonotype: This clone may be a read error of a much larger clone one base away. In DNA, the CDR3 is TGTGCCAGCAGTTTTAATCGAGAAAGGAACTATGGCTACACCTTC. It codes for CASSFNRERNYGYTF. V and J are TRBV27 and TRBJ1-2, with D uncertain. Per germline, CDR1 MNHEY and CDR2 SMNVEV (reference sequence). V shed 3 bases and J shed 2 bases, with 13 bases lying between them. This CDR3 contains 15 residues.

This clonotype has at least ten counts. The rearrangement uses TRBV12-3 or TRBV12-4 and TRBJ2-2, with unresolved D. The CDR3 runs 11 residues. Trimming left V 5 bases short and J 7 bases short, with 5 bases between. CDR3 DNA: TGTGCCAGCAGTACCCGCGGGGAGCTGTTTTTT. It translates to CASSTRGELFF.

This clonotype was seen repeatedly, ten times or more. The gene calls are TRBV6-5 and TRBJ1-5; 9 positions agree with TRBD1. V lost 10 bases, J lost 0 bases, and 13 bases stayed unmatched. Germline CDR1 reads MNHEY; CDR2 reads SVGAGI. The CDR3 totals 17 residues. Written as DNA, the CDR3 is TGTGCCACTCGGAAGACAGGGGGTGGTAATAGCAATCAGCCCCAGCATTTT. Amino acids: CATRKTGGGNSNQPQHF.

CDR3 nucleotides: TGTGCCATCAGAGCCGGGACAGGGGGATTTGGCACCGGGGAGCTGTTTTTT. It codes for CAIRAGTGGFGTGELFF. This chain links TRBV10-3 with TRBJ2-2, with TRBD1 identical over 11 bases. This CDR3 is 17 amino acids long. Per the germline V gene, CDR1 is ENHRY and CDR2 is SYGVKD. V was clipped by 6 bases and J by 4 bases; unmatched bases: 10.

This clonotype was seen only a few times. The chain recombines TRBV30 with TRBJ1-2; 12 bases map to TRBD1. J gave up 8 bases and V 0 bases, and 10 bases lay outside the gene matches. Germline assignment: CDR1 GTSNPN and CDR2 SVGIG (reference sequence). The CDR3 length is 16 residues. CDR3 in DNA: TGTGCCTGGAGTGTACGGGGACAGGGGGCGCGAGGGGGCTACACCTTC. Translated, it gives CAWSVRGQGARGGYTF. Full variable domain (rest looked up from reference TRBV30 and TRBJ1-2): SQTIHQWPATLVQPVGSPLSLECTVEGTSNPNLYWYRQAAGRGLQLLFYSVGIGQISSEVPQNLSASRPQDRQFILSSKKLLLSDSGFYLCAWSVRGQGARGGYTFGSGTRLTVV.

This clonotype has at least ten counts. The V call is TRBV20-1, the J call TRBJ1-2; 7 nucleotides align to TRBD1. This CDR3 has 12 amino acids. Losses at the gene ends were 5 bases for V and 6 bases for J; bases not matched to a gene: 6. Germline lookup yields CDR1 DFQATT and CDR2 SNEGSKA (reference sequence). The CDR3 is CSASDRIHGYTF. The CDR3 DNA is TGCAGTGCTTCGGACAGGATCCATGGCTACACCTTC.

This sequence joins TRBV7-3 and TRBJ2-2; a possible D gene is TRBD2 (6 bases). Trimming pared 7 bases from V and 4 bases from J, leaving 10 bases between. Germline CDR1 is SGHTA and CDR2 is FQGTGA. The CDR3 covers 13 residues. The CDR3: CASMEGSTGELFF. The CDR3 DNA is TGTGCCAGCATGGAGGGTAGCACCGGGGAGCTGTTTTTT.

There are many counts of this clonotype. The chain links TRBV6-5 to TRBJ2-2; the D is unclear. Trimming took 5 bases from V and 2 from J, leaving 6 bases between them. Germline CDR1 is MNHEY and CDR2 is SVGAGI. CDR3 length: 13 residues. The CDR3 bases are TGTGCCAGCAGTCACCAAAACACCGGGGAGCTGTTTTTT. Its protein product is CASSHQNTGELFF.

This clonotype has a count of ten or more. V usage is TRBV25-1 and J usage is TRBJ2-7; D not certain. The CDR3 spans 12 residues. Between the trimmed V and J ends, which lost 8 bases and 5 bases, there was a span of 13 bases. Per the germline V gene, CDR1 is MGHDK and CDR2 is SYGVNS. The DNA of the CDR3 is TGTGCCAGCGGGAACCGTGGAGACGAGCAGTACTTC. It translates to CASGNRGDEQYF.

This clonotype was seen only a few times. This chain links TRBV7-3 with TRBJ2-7; 10 bases fit TRBD1. The CDR3 has 15 residues. CDR1 and CDR2 from the germline V gene are SGHTA and FQGTGA. The ends lost 6 bases at V and 0 bases at J; junction bases unmatched: 5. The CDR3 loop reads CASRYGQGGSYEQYF. CDR3 nucleotide sequence: TGTGCCAGCAGGTACGGACAGGGGGGCTCCTACGAGCAGTACTTC.

This clonotype was recorded a few times. A much larger clone sits a single nucleotide away, making a read error possible. This sequence joins TRBV29-1 and TRBJ1-1, with 7 bases identical to TRBD1. Germline lookup yields CDR1 SQVTM and CDR2 ANQGSEA. The CDR3 contains 14 residues. CDR3 in amino acids: CSVLLRQGPTEACF. In DNA form, the CDR3 reads TGCAGCGTCCTATTGAGACAGGGCCCCACTGAAGCTTGCTTT. The full variable domain, its missing parts supplied by reference TRBV29-1 and TRBJ1-1, is SAVISQKPSRDICQRGTSLTIQCQVDSQVTMMFWYRQQPGQSLTLIATANQGSEATYESGFVIDKFPISRPNLTFSTLTVSNMSPEDSSIYLCSVLLRQGPTEACFGQGTRLTVV.

CDR3 protein: CSVKGAGELFF. The CDR3 DNA reads as TGCAGCGTCAAAGGTGCCGGGGAGCTGTTTTTT. The chain couples TRBV29-1 to TRBJ2-2; D not certain. CDR3 length: 11 amino acids. The V gene lost 6 bases and the J gene lost 6 bases, with 8 bases spanning the gap. In germline, CDR1 is SQVTM, CDR2 ANQGSEA.

The table lists this clonotype with a few counts. The rearrangement links TRBV30 to TRBJ1-5; D is uncertain. Trimming took off 5 bases at V and 0 bases at J, with 8 bases between the two ends. The CDR3 runs to 13 residues. Germline CDR1 reads GTSNPN; CDR2 reads SVGIG (reference sequence). The CDR3 loop is CAWGRNSNQPQHF. CDR3 nucleotide sequence: TGTGCCTGGGGACGGAATAGCAATCAGCCCCAGCATTTT.

This clonotype was picked up many times. The rearrangement links TRBV27 to TRBJ2-7; TRBD1 matches at 7 bases. The CDR3 has 13 residues. V was pared by 5 bases and J by 4 bases, with 5 bases of the junction left unmatched. CDR1 is MNHEY, CDR2 SMNVEV, per germline (reference sequence). The CDR3 nucleotides are TGTGCCAGCAGTGTAGACAGGGTATACGAGCAGTACTTC. Translating gives CASSVDRVYEQYF.

This clonotype was seen just once. The chain employs TRBV30 and TRBJ2-5, with a possible D match to TRBD2 (6 bases). Trimming stripped 5 bases from V and 0 bases from J, with 13 bases between. The CDR3 loop spans 14 amino acids. Germline values: CDR1 GTSNPN, CDR2 SVGIG (reference sequence). The CDR3 region has the DNA TGTGCCTGGGCCCATTGGGGGGACCAAGAGACCCAGTACTTC. This translates into CAWAHWGDQETQYF. Together with reference TRBV30 and TRBJ2-5, the CDR3 gives the full variable domain: SQTIHQWPATLVQPVGSPLSLECTVEGTSNPNLYWYRQAAGRGLQLLFYSVGIGQISSEVPQNLSASRPQDRQFILSSKKLLLSDSGFYLCAWAHWGDQETQYFGPGTRLLVL.

This clonotype was seen many times. The V and J genes are TRBV10-3 and TRBJ2-7, with 7 bases matching TRBD2. Looked up from germline, CDR1 is ENHRY and CDR2 is SYGVKD. The junction had 6 bases not matched to a gene; V was cut back by 10 bases and J by 0 bases. The CDR3 totals 13 residues. CDR3 in amino acids: CATGLVRSYEQYF. DNA for the CDR3: TGTGCCACCGGACTAGTCCGCTCCTACGAGCAGTACTTC.

The chain uses TRBV2 and TRBJ2-7, with a weak D call TRBD1 (5 bases). Germline V gene sequence: CDR1 SNHLY, CDR2 FYNNEI. This CDR3 is built from 16 residues. V dropped 7 bases and J dropped 1 base, with 20 bases sitting between them. The CDR3: CASTGPDRKISYEQYF. CDR3 nucleotide sequence: TGTGCCAGCACCGGTCCCGACAGAAAAATTTCCTACGAGCAGTACTTC.

This clonotype was detected only once. Possible read error: a much larger clone is one base away. The chain joins TRBV6-1 to TRBJ1-2; 11 bases align to TRBD1. The CDR3 totals 14 residues. CDR1 MNHNS and CDR2 SASEGT come from the germline V gene. V lost 6 bases to trimming and J lost 7 bases; unmatched junction nucleotides: 7. This CDR3 reads CASSSGQGVGGYTF. DNA of the CDR3: TGTGCCAGCAGCTCGGGACAGGGGGTCGGTGGCTACACCTTC.